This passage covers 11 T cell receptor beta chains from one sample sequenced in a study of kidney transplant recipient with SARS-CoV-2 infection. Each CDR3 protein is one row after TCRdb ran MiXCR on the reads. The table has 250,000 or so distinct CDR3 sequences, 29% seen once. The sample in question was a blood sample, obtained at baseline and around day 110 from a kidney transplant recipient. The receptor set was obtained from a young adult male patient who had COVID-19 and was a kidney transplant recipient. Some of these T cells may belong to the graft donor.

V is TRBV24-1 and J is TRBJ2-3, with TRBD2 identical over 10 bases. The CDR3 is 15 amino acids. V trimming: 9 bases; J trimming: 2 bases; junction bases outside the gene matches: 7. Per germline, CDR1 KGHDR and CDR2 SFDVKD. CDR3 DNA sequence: TGTGCCACCGGTAAACTAGCGGGAAACACAGATACGCAGTATTTT. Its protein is CATGKLAGNTDTQYF.

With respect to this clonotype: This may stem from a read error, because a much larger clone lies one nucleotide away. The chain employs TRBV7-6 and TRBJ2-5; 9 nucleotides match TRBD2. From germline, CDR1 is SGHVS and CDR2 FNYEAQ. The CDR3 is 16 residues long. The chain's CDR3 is CASSLVRTSAEGGQCF. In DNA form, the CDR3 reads TGTGCCAGCAGCTTAGTAAGGACTAGCGCGGAGGGAGGGCAGTGCTTC.

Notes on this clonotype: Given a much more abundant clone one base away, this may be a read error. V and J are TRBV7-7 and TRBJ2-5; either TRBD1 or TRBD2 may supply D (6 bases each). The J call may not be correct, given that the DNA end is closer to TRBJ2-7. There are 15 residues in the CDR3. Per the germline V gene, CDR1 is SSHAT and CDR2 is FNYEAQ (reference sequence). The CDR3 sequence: CASSFGFRGPYEQYF. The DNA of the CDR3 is TGTGCCAGCAGCTTTGGGTTTCGGGGGCCATACGAGCAGTACTTC.

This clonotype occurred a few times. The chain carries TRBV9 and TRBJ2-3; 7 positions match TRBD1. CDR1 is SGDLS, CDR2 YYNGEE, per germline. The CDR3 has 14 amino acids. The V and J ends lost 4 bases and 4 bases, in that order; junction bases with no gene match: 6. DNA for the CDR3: TGTGCCAGCAGCACCCGGACAGGCCCAGATACGCAGTATTTT. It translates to CASSTRTGPDTQYF. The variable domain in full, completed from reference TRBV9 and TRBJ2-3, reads DSGVTQTPKHLITATGQRVTLRCSPRSGDLSVYWYQQSLDQGLQFLIQYYNGEERAKGNILERFSAQQFPDLHSELNLSSLELGDSALYFCASSTRTGPDTQYFGPGTRLTVL.

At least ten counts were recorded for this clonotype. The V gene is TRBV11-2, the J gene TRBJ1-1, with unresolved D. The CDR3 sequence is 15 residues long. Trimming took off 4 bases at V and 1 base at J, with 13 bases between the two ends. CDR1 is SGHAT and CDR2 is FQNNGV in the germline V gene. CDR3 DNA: TGTGCCAGCAGCTCCCCCGAAGGTACGAACACTGAAGCTTTCTTT. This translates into CASSSPEGTNTEAFF.

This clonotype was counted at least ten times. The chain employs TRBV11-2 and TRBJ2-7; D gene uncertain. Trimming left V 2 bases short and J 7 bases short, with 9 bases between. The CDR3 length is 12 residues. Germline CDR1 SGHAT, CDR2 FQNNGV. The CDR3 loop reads CASSLISREQYF. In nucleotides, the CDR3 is TGTGCCAGCAGCTTAATCTCCCGGGAGCAGTACTTC.

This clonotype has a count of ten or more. The chain's CDR3 is CASSPDRGDNTIYF. The DNA for the CDR3 is TGTGCCAGTAGCCCGGACAGGGGAGATAACACCATATATTTT. The chain carries TRBV19 and TRBJ1-3, with 9 bases identical to TRBD1. CDR1 and CDR2 (germline): LNHDA, SQIVND (reference sequence). V gave up 6 bases and J gave up 7 bases; unmatched junction bases: 7. This CDR3 region has 14 residues.

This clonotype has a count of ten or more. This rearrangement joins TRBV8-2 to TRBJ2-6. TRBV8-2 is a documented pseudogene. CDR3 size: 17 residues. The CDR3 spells CGIALRITQSRANVLTF. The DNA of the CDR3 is TGTGGCATTGCACTCAGGATAACACAAAGTCGGGCCAACGTCCTGACTTTC.

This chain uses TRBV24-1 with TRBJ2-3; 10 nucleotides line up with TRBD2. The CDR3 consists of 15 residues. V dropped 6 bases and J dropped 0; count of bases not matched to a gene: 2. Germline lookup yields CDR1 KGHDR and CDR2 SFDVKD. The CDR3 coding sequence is TGTGCCACCAGTAAACTAGCGGGAAGCACAGATACGCAGTATTTT. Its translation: CATSKLAGSTDTQYF.

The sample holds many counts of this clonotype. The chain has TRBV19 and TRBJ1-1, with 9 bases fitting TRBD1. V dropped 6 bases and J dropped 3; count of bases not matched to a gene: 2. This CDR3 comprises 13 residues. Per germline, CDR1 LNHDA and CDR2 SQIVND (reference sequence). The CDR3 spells CASSRQGDTEAFF. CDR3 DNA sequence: TGTGCCAGTAGCCGACAGGGGGACACTGAAGCTTTCTTT.

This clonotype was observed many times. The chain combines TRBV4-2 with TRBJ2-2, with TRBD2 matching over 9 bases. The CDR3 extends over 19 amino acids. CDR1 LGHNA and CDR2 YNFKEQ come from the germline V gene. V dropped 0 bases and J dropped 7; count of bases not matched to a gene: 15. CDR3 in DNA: TGTGCCAGCAGCCAAGAAGTGAATCGGATAGCGGGAGCCCTCGGGGAGCTGTTTTTT. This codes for CASSQEVNRIAGALGELFF.